Listed below are T cell receptor beta chains from one sample, sequenced in a study of T cell repertoires in cytomegalovirus infection. MiXCR, run by TCRdb on the reads, gives a single entry per CDR3 protein. The sample lists roughly 310,000 distinct CDR3 sequences, roughly 17% occurring once. Sample: PBMCs. The receptors originated from a human donor in good health (CMV status not recorded). Some clones in this sample may be carry-over from other donors' samples. CDR3s leave out the opening cysteine and the closing phenylalanine or tryptophan. A row's size may be missing; if present it is once, few, many or a size class.

J,V,size,CDR3
TRBJ2-4,TRBV19,.,ASMRQGANIQY
TRBJ1-5,TRBV20-1,.,SARDRDDYSNQPQH
TRBJ1-1,TRBV12-3/TRBV12-4,.,ASSQGSSTEAF
TRBJ2-7,TRBV6-6,.,ASSFSMGISYEQY
TRBJ1-1,TRBV11-2,many,ASSRYRGPGPNTEAF
TRBJ1-4,TRBV5-8,many,ASSLDRGNEKLF
TRBJ1-2,TRBV28,many,ASSPAHDYGYT
TRBJ1-1,TRBV28,.,ASSQAYTEAF
TRBJ1-1,TRBV20-1,.,SARVRGTEAF
TRBJ2-7,TRBV28,few,ASSQDRVWGEQY
TRBJ2-5,TRBV7-2,many,ASSSSIGETQY
TRBJ2-1,TRBV5-4,.,ASSREGGRSSYNEQF
TRBJ1-1,TRBV7-9,once,ASSLDQGRGTEAF
TRBJ2-7,TRBV20-1,.,SARGQGHSYEQY
TRBJ1-6,TRBV12-3/TRBV12-4,many,ASSLPSQGPLH
TRBJ1-1,TRBV10-3,.,AISESWNTEAF
TRBJ2-3,TRBV6-6,.,ASAGGQSDTQY
TRBJ2-7,TRBV7-9,.,ASSPTGAVEQY
TRBJ2-1,TRBV6-5,.,ASMQSLYNEQF
TRBJ2-2,TRBV4-1,.,ASSGTSGGTAGELF
TRBJ2-2,TRBV5-1,.,ASSYRDRGLTGELF
TRBJ2-7,TRBV12-3/TRBV12-4,.,ASTSGGNPYEQY
TRBJ1-5,TRBV28,few,ASSPGTGAHQPQH